These 29 T cell receptor beta chains came from one sample sequenced in a study of shared clonotypes between healthy human individuals. Libraries were prepared by immunoSEQ multiplex PCR; TCRdb keeps only in-frame clonotypes and omits some of them. Here the sample spans some 2 million clones, about 95% being singletons. Naive-designated CD8 cells lacked CD45RO, were positively enriched for CCR7, and omitted terminally differentiated effector memory CD45RA+ cells. What was sequenced was naive CD8+ T cells sorted from blood. These receptors all stem from a man younger than 30 in good health.

The genes are TRBV9 and TRBJ2-6, with D tentatively TRBD2 (6 bases). Germline lookup yields CDR1 SGDLS and CDR2 YYNGEE. Trimming shortened V by 3 bases and J by 2 bases, and 12 bases separated the two germline ends. The CDR3 length is 16 residues. The CDR3 region has the DNA TGTGCCAGCAGCGACCCCCTAGCGACTGGGGCCAACGTCCTGACTTTC. Residues: CASSDPLATGANVLTF.

The chain employs TRBV4-1 and TRBJ1-4; D not certain. V lost 0 bases, J lost 0 bases, and 8 bases lay in between. The germline V gene encodes CDR1 MGHRA and CDR2 YSYEKL. The CDR3 sequence is 16 residues long. Written as DNA, the CDR3 is TGCGCCAGCAGCCAAGAGCCCGATGCAACTAATGAAAAACTGTTTTTT. This codes for CASSQEPDATNEKLFF.

As to this clone: Other nucleotide sequences in the sample specify the same CDR3. The chain uses TRBV5-6 and TRBJ2-1; D is ambiguous. This CDR3 region has 14 residues. Trimming left V 0 bases short and J 3 bases short, with 7 bases between. CDR1 is SGHDT and CDR2 is YYEEEE in the germline V gene. CDR3 amino acids: CASSLGFSYNEQFF. The CDR3 nucleotides read TGTGCCAGCAGCTTGGGGTTCAGCTACAATGAGCAGTTCTTC.

This rearrangement joins TRBV21-1 to TRBJ2-7; the D call in the table, TRBD2, was not verified against the DNA. TRBV21-1 is a pseudogene locus. The CDR3 contains 15 residues. CDR3 sequence: CASSNLTSWFYEQYF. Written as DNA, the CDR3 is TGTGCCAGCAGCAACTTGACTAGCTGGTTCTACGAGCAGTACTTC.

This sequence joins TRBV11-2 and TRBJ1-6; D is uncertain. Germline V lookup: CDR1 SGHAT, CDR2 FQNNGV. The CDR3 runs to 16 residues. The V end lost 2 bases, the J end lost 0 bases, and 8 bases lay between the germline ends. The CDR3, as DNA: TGTGCCAGCAGCTTATCGGGCCACTCCTATAATTCACCCCTCCACTTT. Translating it yields CASSLSGHSYNSPLHF.

This chain joins TRBV27 and TRBJ2-7; the D gene could be TRBD1 or TRBD2 (6 bases each). The ends were cut back, 3 bases at V and 5 bases at J, with 11 bases in the middle. Germline-derived CDR1 and CDR2 are MNHEY and SMNVEV (reference sequence). The CDR3 is made up of 13 amino acids. CDR3 DNA sequence: TGTGCCAGCAGTTTGGGGGGCTTGGACGAGCAGTACTTC. Protein product: CASSLGGLDEQYF.

This chain links TRBV6-5 with TRBJ1-1, with D perhaps matching TRBD1 (5 bases). V was trimmed by 4 bases and J by 1 base, leaving 10 bases between them. Germline-derived CDR1 and CDR2 are MNHEY and SVGAGI. This CDR3 has 14 residues. The CDR3: CASSSTRENTEAFF. The CDR3 DNA follows: TGTGCCAGCAGTTCCACCAGGGAGAACACTGAAGCTTTCTTT.

This clone was seen only a few times. The chain employs TRBV7-2 and TRBJ2-7, with 11 positions matching TRBD2. Germline V CDR1 and CDR2: SGHTA, FQGNSA. V was clipped by 4 bases and J by 4 bases; unmatched bases: 6. The CDR3 covers 15 residues. CDR3 region: CASSSAGTSGYEQYF. CDR3 DNA: TGTGCCAGCAGCTCCGCCGGGACTAGCGGTTACGAGCAGTACTTC.

The chain employs TRBV4-3 and TRBJ2-7, with 11 positions matching TRBD2. This CDR3 contains 17 residues. V trimming: 0 bases; J trimming: 3 bases; junction bases outside the gene matches: 7. Germline loops: CDR1 LGHNA, CDR2 YSLEER. The CDR3 protein is CASSQERLAGSIYEQYF. The DNA for the CDR3 is TGCGCCAGCAGCCAAGAGAGACTAGCGGGATCTATCTACGAGCAGTACTTC.

The chain employs TRBV10-3 and TRBJ2-1, with 9 bases fitting TRBD2. The CDR3 loop spans 16 amino acids. Losses at the gene ends were 2 bases for V and 4 bases for J; bases not matched to a gene: 6. Germline V CDR1 and CDR2: ENHRY, SYGVKD. The DNA for the CDR3 is TGTGCCATCAGTGAGGAGGGGCGGGAGGGTTACAATGAGCAGTTCTTC. As protein: CAISEEGREGYNEQFF.

The chain employs TRBV28 and TRBJ2-7, with a weak D call TRBD2 (5 bases). CDR1 is MDHEN and CDR2 is SYDVKM in the germline V gene. V dropped 4 bases and J dropped 5 bases, with 15 bases sitting between them. This CDR3 is built from 14 residues. Here the CDR3 reads CASSWERLADEQYF. The DNA for the CDR3 is TGTGCCAGCAGTTGGGAGAGGTTGGCCGACGAGCAGTACTTC.

The chain employs TRBV30 and TRBJ2-1; D unclear. V was trimmed by 0 bases and J by 4 bases, leaving 7 bases between them. CDR3 size: 13 residues. Germline V CDR1 and CDR2: GTSNPN, SVGIG (reference sequence). As DNA, the CDR3 is TGTGCCTGGAGTGTACCCAGTTACAATGAGCAGTTCTTC. Its translation is CAWSVPSYNEQFF.

This clone was picked up one time. CDR3 residues: CASSPIRGEELFF. In nucleotides, the CDR3 is TGCGCCAGCAGCCCTATCAGGGGGGAAGAACTGTTTTTT. This chain connects TRBV4-1 to TRBJ1-4; TRBD1 aligns across 7 bases. Germline lookup yields CDR1 MGHRA and CDR2 YSYEKL. This CDR3 comprises 13 residues. J gave up 12 bases and V 4 bases, and 8 bases lay outside the gene matches.

V is TRBV6-6 and J is TRBJ1-4; D remains unclear. This CDR3 contains 10 residues. In germline, CDR1 is MNHNY, CDR2 SVGAGI (reference sequence). V gave up 6 bases and J gave up 14 bases, with 10 bases separating them. The CDR3 DNA sequence: TGTGCCAGCAGCAACGACAACCTGTTTTTT. This sequence encodes CASSNDNLFF.

The CDR3 loop reads CARLLRRPARDEEKLFF. In DNA, the CDR3 is TGCGCCAGACTCCTCCGAAGACCCGCCAGAGACGAAGAAAAACTGTTTTTT. The chain carries TRBV4-3 and TRBJ1-4, with D unresolved. Per germline, CDR1 LGHNA and CDR2 YSLEER. CDR3 length equals 17 residues. The germline V and J ends were trimmed by 9 bases and 8 bases, with 28 bases remaining between them.

This chain links TRBV27 with TRBJ2-7; D possibly uses TRBD1 or TRBD2 (6 bases each). V lost 6 bases and J lost 3, with 21 bases in between. The CDR3 has 16 residues. Germline V CDR1 and CDR2: MNHEY, SMNVEV (reference sequence). This chain's CDR3 is CASSPKGGNKFYEQYF. CDR3 nucleotides: TGTGCCAGCAGCCCAAAGGGGGGCAATAAATTCTACGAGCAGTACTTC.

V gene TRBV7-9 combines with J gene TRBJ2-1; perhaps TRBD2 as D (6 bases). Trimming stripped 5 bases from V and 9 bases from J, with 23 bases between. Germline V gene sequence: CDR1 SEHNR, CDR2 FQNEAQ (reference sequence). This CDR3 region has 16 residues. The CDR3 reads CASSQSTGLLSGEQFF. CDR3 nucleotides: TGTGCCAGCAGCCAATCTACGGGACTCTTATCTGGTGAGCAGTTCTTC. The full variable domain, with the rest looked up from reference TRBV7-9 and TRBJ2-1, is DTGVSQNPRHKITKRGQNVTFRCDPISEHNRLYWYRQTLGQGPEFLTYFQNEAQLEKSRLLSDRFSAERPKGSFSTLEIQRTEQGDSAMYLCASSQSTGLLSGEQFFGPGTRLTVL.

V usage is TRBV4-2 and J usage is TRBJ1-3; TRBD1 is a possible D gene (6 bases). V was pared by 2 bases and J by 0 bases, with 8 bases between. The V gene's germline CDR1 is LGHNA and CDR2 YNFKEQ. This CDR3 is built from 15 residues. The CDR3 region has the DNA TGTGCCAGCAGCCAACAACAGGGCTCTGGAAACACCATATATTTT. As protein: CASSQQQGSGNTIYF.

The rearrangement joins TRBV2 to TRBJ2-3, with 11 bases lining up with TRBD2. The V segment lost 5 bases and the J segment 4 bases; nucleotides outside the gene matches: 2. The germline V gene encodes CDR1 SNHLY and CDR2 FYNNEI. This CDR3 is built from 14 residues. Here the CDR3 reads CASSPLAGADTQYF. CDR3 sequence (DNA): TGTGCCAGCAGTCCACTAGCGGGAGCAGATACGCAGTATTTT.

The chain uses TRBV5-5 and TRBJ1-1; unclear D gene. This CDR3 spans 18 amino acids. V lost 0 bases and J 0 bases, leaving 18 bases between the germline ends. Germline lookup yields CDR1 SGHKS and CDR2 YYEKEE (reference sequence). The CDR3 DNA reads as TGTGCCAGCAGCTTGGTCAACAAATATGCCGGCATGAACACTGAAGCTTTCTTT. Protein product: CASSLVNKYAGMNTEAFF.

The genes are TRBV11-2 and TRBJ1-2; D is uncertain. Germline lookup yields CDR1 SGHAT and CDR2 FQNNGV. CDR3 size: 15 residues. The V and J ends lost 1 base and 3 bases respectively, with 12 bases between them. The CDR3 reads CASSLGGRVDYGYTF. The DNA for the CDR3 is TGTGCCAGCAGCTTAGGAGGACGGGTGGACTATGGCTACACCTTC.

About this clone: Other DNA sequences in the sample encode the same CDR3. The chain has TRBV27 and TRBJ2-2; D gene uncertain. Looked up from germline, CDR1 is MNHEY and CDR2 is SMNVEV (reference sequence). This CDR3 region has 13 residues. V lost 1 base and J 5 bases, leaving 5 bases between the germline ends. The CDR3 region is CASSLLGTGELFF. In nucleotides, the CDR3 is TGTGCCAGCAGTTTATTGGGTACCGGGGAGCTGTTTTTT.

The CDR3 DNA follows: TGTGCCAGCAGCTCCCGGACAGGGGGAGTTAATTCACCCCTCCACTTT. It encodes CASSSRTGGVNSPLHF. The chain uses TRBV5-8 and TRBJ1-6, with 10 bases identical to TRBD1. CDR3 length: 16 residues. V gave up 3 bases and J gave up 6 bases; unmatched junction bases: 6. Germline loops: CDR1 SGHTS, CDR2 YDEGEE.

The genes are TRBV19 and TRBJ1-4, with D possibly matching TRBD1 (5 bases). Germline V lookup: CDR1 LNHDA, CDR2 SQIVND (reference sequence). This CDR3 spans 14 amino acids. V was trimmed by 5 bases and J by 7 bases, leaving 14 bases between them. The CDR3 nucleotides are TGTGCCAGTAGTCTCCCCCCCGGGGGTGAAAAACTGTTTTTT. Translating it yields CASSLPPGGEKLFF.

In this sample, this clone turned up once. The genes are TRBV28 and TRBJ2-7, with D unclear. V shed 11 bases and J shed 3 bases, with 8 bases lying between them. Per the germline V gene, CDR1 is MDHEN and CDR2 is SYDVKM. This CDR3 is built from 10 residues. The CDR3 region has the DNA TGTGCCGCTGGGGTCTACGAGCAGTACTTC. Its translation: CAAGVYEQYF.

The V and J genes are TRBV13 and TRBJ2-2; D call uncertain. The ends were cut back, 3 bases at V and 9 bases at J, with 14 bases in the middle. Germline lookup yields CDR1 PRHDT and CDR2 FYEKMQ (reference sequence). This CDR3 spans 14 amino acids. The CDR3 loop is CASSFTTLNRELFF. CDR3 coding DNA: TGTGCCAGCAGCTTCACGACTCTAAACCGGGAGCTGTTTTTT.

The chain carries TRBV5-4 and TRBJ2-5, with D possibly TRBD1 on 8 matching bases. This CDR3 is built from 15 residues. The germline V gene has CDR1 SGHNT and CDR2 YYREEE (reference sequence). Trimming removed 7 bases at V and 5 bases at J, with 21 bases between. The CDR3 DNA reads as TGTGCCAGCTACTCCTTAACAGGGGGAGGGGAGACCCAGTACTTC. This translates into CASYSLTGGGETQYF.

With respect to this clone: The same CDR3 also results from other DNA sequences found in this sample. This chain links TRBV6-5 with TRBJ1-1, with D possibly TRBD1 on 5 matching bases. Germline-derived CDR1 and CDR2 are MNHEY and SVGAGI. The CDR3 is 11 residues long. The ends were cut back, 6 bases at V and 5 bases at J, with 7 bases in the middle. The CDR3 bases are TGTGCCAGCAGCGAGGGGACTGAAGCTTTCTTT. This encodes CASSEGTEAFF.

The rearrangement joins TRBV18 to TRBJ1-1; tentative D call: TRBD1 (6 bases). Trimming took 3 bases from V and 3 from J, leaving 14 bases between them. CDR3 length: 15 residues. CDR1 is KGHSH, CDR2 LQKENI, per germline. CDR3 sequence reads: CASSPTTGLDTEAFF. CDR3 DNA: TGTGCCAGCTCACCTACAACAGGGCTAGACACTGAAGCTTTCTTT.